What follows are 26 T cell receptor beta chains derived from one specimen sequenced in a study of T cell repertoires in cytomegalovirus infection. Antigens for these TCRs are unknown. TCRdb independently ran MiXCR on the reads; one entry per CDR3 protein. Counted here are about 330,000 distinct CDR3 sequences, approximately 30% occurring once; the ten biggest clones make up roughly 13%. This specimen was cultured PBMCs, taken from culture after CMV antigen stimulation. The origin of the receptors is a human donor in good health (CMV status not recorded). Some clones in this sample may be carry-over from other donors' samples.

The V gene is TRBV7-2, the J gene TRBJ1-1, with D uncertain. The CDR3 loop spans 13 amino acids. Per germline, CDR1 SGHTA and CDR2 FQGNSA. With 5 bases removed from V and 3 bases from J, the gap between germline ends came to 10 bases. The CDR3 nucleotides read TGTGCCAGCAGCCCCCAAGCCTACACTGAAGCTTTCTTT. Translation: CASSPQAYTEAFF.

This clonotype has only one observation. The CDR3 sequence: CASEARRYNSPLHF. The CDR3 region has the DNA TGTGCCAGCGAGGCCAGACGCTATAATTCACCCCTCCACTTT. This rearrangement joins TRBV6-6 to TRBJ1-6, with D unclear. V gave up 8 bases and J gave up 3 bases, with 11 bases separating them. CDR1 MNHNY and CDR2 SVGAGI come from the germline V gene (reference sequence). The CDR3 runs 14 residues.

The table lists this clonotype with a few counts. This chain uses TRBV11-3 with TRBJ1-1; TRBD1 matches 7 bases. The germline CDR1 and CDR2 sequences are SGHNT and YENEEA. This CDR3 is built from 18 residues. V shed 0 bases, J shed 0 bases, and the junction held 10 bases outside the gene matches. CDR3: CASSLEGRGTYMNTEAFF. The CDR3 DNA reads as TGTGCCAGCAGCTTAGAAGGCAGGGGGACCTACATGAACACTGAAGCTTTCTTT.

The chain is built from TRBV2 and TRBJ2-1; D is uncertain. Between the trimmed V and J ends, which lost 5 bases and 3 bases, there was a span of 14 bases. This CDR3 spans 15 amino acids. Germline V gene sequence: CDR1 SNHLY, CDR2 FYNNEI. The CDR3 loop is CASSLHIDGYNEQFF. The CDR3 coding sequence is TGTGCCAGCAGTCTTCACATTGACGGCTACAATGAGCAGTTCTTC. Variable domain in full (rest from reference TRBV2 and TRBJ2-1): EPEVTQTPSHQVTQMGQEVILRCVPISNHLYFYWYRQILGQKVEFLVSFYNNEISEKSEIFDDQFSVERPDGSNFTLKIRSTKLEDSAMYFCASSLHIDGYNEQFFGPGTRLTVL.

This clonotype was observed a few times. This chain links TRBV10-1 with TRBJ2-1, with D perhaps matching TRBD2 (6 bases). Germline CDR1 and CDR2: WNHNN and SYGVQD (reference sequence). The V gene lost 4 bases and the J gene lost 9 bases, with 13 bases spanning the gap. The CDR3 totals 13 residues. CDR3 nucleotides: TGCGCCAGCAGTGCTGGTAGCGGTGTTGAGCAGTTCTTC. Its translation is CASSAGSGVEQFF.

Ten or more counts support this clonotype. The rearrangement joins TRBV7-8 to TRBJ2-7; D gene uncertain. Trimming left V 1 base short and J 7 bases short, with 11 bases between. The V gene's germline CDR1 is SGHVS and CDR2 FQNEAQ. This CDR3 is built from 13 residues. CDR3 sequence: CASSLGVEGEQYV. CDR3 DNA sequence: TGTGCCAGCAGCTTAGGGGTAGAAGGGGAGCAGTACGTC.

This clonotype was recorded a few times. The V gene is TRBV7-2, the J gene TRBJ2-1, with no clear D. V was shortened by 5 bases and J by 4 bases, with 6 bases between the two germline ends. Germline loops: CDR1 SGHTA, CDR2 FQGNSA. This CDR3 comprises 12 residues. The DNA for the CDR3 is TGTGCCAGCAGCCATGCTTACAATGAGCAGTTCTTC. Residues: CASSHAYNEQFF.

This chain joins TRBV19 and TRBJ1-5; D gene ambiguous. Trimming took off 4 bases at V and 6 bases at J, with 10 bases between the two ends. Germline assignment: CDR1 LNHDA and CDR2 SQIVND (reference sequence). The CDR3 contains 13 residues. The CDR3, as DNA: TGTGCCAGTAGTAACTTGGGAGGTCAGCCCCAGCATTTT. This codes for CASSNLGGQPQHF.

V is TRBV7-2 and J is TRBJ1-3; the D is unclear. Germline-derived CDR1 and CDR2 are SGHTA and FQGNSA. V was trimmed by 5 bases and J by 4 bases, leaving 18 bases between them. The CDR3 spans 16 residues. The CDR3 DNA is TGTGCCAGCAGCCCGACACTTTCAGCAGCAGGAAACACCATATATTTT. It codes for CASSPTLSAAGNTIYF.

Only a few counts were recorded for this clonotype. V and J are TRBV7-9 and TRBJ2-3, with a possible D match to TRBD2 (5 bases). The CDR3 is 15 residues long. Germline V gene sequence: CDR1 SEHNR, CDR2 FQNEAQ (reference sequence). V was shortened by 2 bases and J by 3 bases, with 12 bases between the two germline ends. The CDR3, as DNA: TGTGCCAGCAGCTTATCAGCGAGAGGGACAGATACGCAGTATTTT. Translating gives CASSLSARGTDTQYF.

This clonotype turned up a few times. The chain links TRBV6-2 or TRBV6-3 to TRBJ2-7; D uncertain. This CDR3 comprises 12 residues. Germline V gene sequence: CDR1 MNHEY, CDR2 SVGEGT. Trimming took off 6 bases at V and 4 bases at J, with 10 bases between the two ends. CDR3 sequence reads: CASSLTVYEQYF. CDR3 DNA: TGTGCCAGCAGCCTAACAGTATACGAGCAGTACTTC.

The V call is TRBV6-2 or TRBV6-3, the J call TRBJ1-3; tentative D call: TRBD1 (5 bases). The germline V and J ends were trimmed by 0 bases and 4 bases, with 10 bases remaining between them. Germline CDR1 MNHEY, CDR2 SVGEGT. The CDR3 is made up of 15 amino acids. The CDR3 region is CASSYSNRDGNTIYF. The CDR3 DNA follows: TGTGCCAGCAGTTACTCGAATCGGGACGGAAACACCATATATTTT.

This chain uses TRBV6-2 or TRBV6-3 with TRBJ2-7, with a tentative D call TRBD2 (5 bases). The CDR3 runs to 13 residues. CDR1 is MNHEY, CDR2 SVGEGT, per germline. V gave up 4 bases and J gave up 3 bases, with 10 bases separating them. The CDR3 reads CASSSRGYYEQYV. As DNA, the CDR3 is TGTGCCAGCAGTTCTCGCGGGTACTACGAGCAGTACGTC.

The chain carries TRBV7-2 and TRBJ2-3; D remains unclear. Looked up from germline, CDR1 is SGHTA and CDR2 is FQGNSA. Trimming removed 2 bases at V and 0 bases at J, with 9 bases between. The length of the CDR3 is 15 residues. CDR3 sequence (DNA): TGTGCCAGCAGCTTATTCCCGCTGAGCACAGATACGCAGTATTTT. Protein product: CASSLFPLSTDTQYF. Drawing the rest from reference TRBV7-2 and TRBJ2-3, the complete variable domain is GAGVSQSPSNKVTEKGKDVELRCDPISGHTALYWYRQSLGQGLEFLIYFQGNSAPDKSGLPSDRFSAERTGGSVSTLTIQRTQQEDSAVYLCASSLFPLSTDTQYFGPGTRLTVL.

This clonotype has more than one count but fewer than ten. V usage is TRBV6-2 or TRBV6-3 and J usage is TRBJ2-6; D may correspond to TRBD1 or TRBD2 (5 bases each). Trimming pared 2 bases from V and 0 bases from J, leaving 8 bases between. Germline CDR1 and CDR2: MNHEY and SVGEGT. The CDR3 is 16 residues long. As DNA, the CDR3 is TGTGCCAGCAGTTACCCGGGACGCTCTGGGGCCAACGTCCTGACTTTC. This encodes CASSYPGRSGANVLTF.

This chain links TRBV20-1 with TRBJ2-1; D is perhaps TRBD1 (6 bases). The length of the CDR3 is 14 residues. Trimming removed 0 bases from V and 10 bases from J, with 16 bases in between. Germline assignment: CDR1 DFQATT and CDR2 SNEGSKA (reference sequence). Here the CDR3 reads CSARDSTGRGEQFF. In nucleotides, the CDR3 is TGCAGTGCTAGAGATTCGACAGGACGAGGGGAGCAGTTCTTC.

With respect to this clonotype: A read error may account for a junction end that differs from germline. V and J are TRBV7-3 and TRBJ2-7; D is unresolved. The CDR3 runs to 13 residues. Germline V CDR1 and CDR2: SGHTA, FQGTGA. CDR3 DNA sequence: TGTGCCAGCAGTTCTTCCGGGCCCGCCGAGCTGCACTTC. Residues: CASSSSGPAELHF.

V gene TRBV18 combines with J gene TRBJ2-7; 7 bases fit TRBD1. This CDR3 spans 14 amino acids. Germline loops: CDR1 KGHSH, CDR2 LQKENI. V shed 3 bases and J 2 bases; nucleotides not matched to a gene: 4. The CDR3 DNA reads TGTGCCAGCTCACCCCGACAGGGTACCTACGAGCAGTACGTC. Translation: CASSPRQGTYEQYV.

The rearrangement joins TRBV4-3 to TRBJ2-3; the match to TRBD1 covers 7 bases. Germline V gene lookup returns CDR1 LGHNA and CDR2 YSLEER. CDR3 length: 18 amino acids. Trimming removed 4 bases from V and 1 base from J; junction bases left unmatched: 14. Here the CDR3 DNA reads TGCGCCAGCAGCCGATATATCACAGGGGTTAGCGGCACAGATACGCAGTATTTT. Residues: CASSRYITGVSGTDTQYF.

The chain combines TRBV7-6 with TRBJ2-7; TRBD2 matches at 7 bases. The junction had 5 bases not matched to a gene; V was cut back by 1 base and J by 2 bases. Germline-derived CDR1 and CDR2 are SGHVS and FNYEAQ. The CDR3 totals 15 residues. CDR3 in amino acids: CASSLDGGSAYEQYF. The CDR3 DNA follows: TGTGCCAGCAGCTTAGATGGCGGGAGTGCCTACGAGCAGTACTTC. The entire variable domain, with the rest obtained from reference TRBV7-6 and TRBJ2-7, is as follows: GAGVSQSPRYKVTKRGQDVALRCDPISGHVSLYWYRQALGQGPEFLTYFNYEAQQDKSGLPNDRFSAERPEGSISTLTIQRTEQRDSAMYRCASSLDGGSAYEQYFGPGTRLTVT.

The chain has TRBV19 and TRBJ2-1; 11 bases are shared with TRBD2. Germline V CDR1 and CDR2: LNHDA, SQIVND (reference sequence). This CDR3 is 15 amino acids long. Losses at the gene ends were 7 bases for V and 3 bases for J; bases not matched to a gene: 5. The CDR3 spells CASTLTSGSYNEQFF. The CDR3 bases are TGTGCCAGTACCCTCACTAGCGGGAGCTACAATGAGCAGTTCTTC.

The chain links TRBV25-1 to TRBJ2-1; D might be TRBD2 (5 bases). Trimming stripped 3 bases from V and 10 bases from J, with 7 bases between. The CDR3 runs 11 residues. The V gene's germline CDR1 is MGHDK and CDR2 SYGVNS. The chain's CDR3 is CASSDTREQFF. The CDR3 bases are TGTGCCAGCAGTGATACTAGAGAGCAGTTCTTC.

The rearrangement joins TRBV28 to TRBJ2-5; D uncertain. Trimming removed 6 bases from V and 4 bases from J, with 3 bases in between. The length of the CDR3 is 10 residues. Germline V gene lookup returns CDR1 MDHEN and CDR2 SYDVKM. The CDR3 loop is CASRGETQYF. As DNA, the CDR3 is TGTGCCAGCAGAGGAGAGACCCAGTACTTC.

The chain has TRBV4-3 and TRBJ2-1, with TRBD2 as a possible D gene (5 bases). V was cut by 3 bases and J by 4 bases, with 10 bases left in between. The CDR3 extends over 14 amino acids. Germline V CDR1 and CDR2: LGHNA, YSLEER. CDR3 DNA sequence: TGCGCCAGCAGCCACGGAGGAGATTACAATGAGCAGTTCTTC. Amino acid sequence: CASSHGGDYNEQFF.

This chain joins TRBV7-4 and TRBJ2-1; 14 bases agree with TRBD2. CDR1 is SGHVT, CDR2 SQSDAQ, per germline. The V gene end was trimmed by 8 bases and the J gene end by 8 bases; junction bases not matched to a gene: 2. The CDR3 extends over 13 amino acids. The CDR3 DNA sequence: TGTGCCAGCGAGGGACTAGCGGGAGATGAGCAGTTCTTC. The encoded protein is CASEGLAGDEQFF.

V gene TRBV6-8 combines with J gene TRBJ2-1, with 8 nucleotides matching TRBD2. CDR1 and CDR2 from the germline V gene are MNHGY and SAAAGT. J lost 2 bases, V lost 6 bases, and 6 bases had no gene match. This CDR3 contains 15 residues. The CDR3 DNA sequence: TGTGCCAGCAGCCCCGGGGGGGGAACCTACAATGAGCAGTTCTTC. This codes for CASSPGGGTYNEQFF.